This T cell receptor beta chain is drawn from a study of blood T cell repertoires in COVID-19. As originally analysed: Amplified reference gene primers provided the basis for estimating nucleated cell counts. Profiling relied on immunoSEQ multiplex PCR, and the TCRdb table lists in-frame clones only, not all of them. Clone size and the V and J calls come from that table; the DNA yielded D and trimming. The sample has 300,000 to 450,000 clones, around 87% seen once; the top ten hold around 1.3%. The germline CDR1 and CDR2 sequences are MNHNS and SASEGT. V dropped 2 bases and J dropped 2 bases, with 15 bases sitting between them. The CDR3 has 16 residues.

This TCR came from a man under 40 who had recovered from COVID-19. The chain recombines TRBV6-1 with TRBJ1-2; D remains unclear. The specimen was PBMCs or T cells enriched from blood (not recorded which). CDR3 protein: CASSESLADSNYGYTF. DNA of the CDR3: TGTGCCAGCAGTGAATCTTTGGCAGATAGCAACTATGGCTACACCTTC.